This T cell receptor (beta chain) was recovered during a study of vaccination and CD4 T cells after COVID-19. Background on the study: With a range of 35 to 161, the median interval from diagnosis to drawing post-COVID samples was less than 130 days. Taking of post-vaccine samples occurred a median around 67 days after dose two (range 14 to 241). The authors used overlapping spike peptides from SARS-CoV-2, HCoV-NL63, HCoV-OC43 and HCoV-229E to stimulate cells.

Trimming pared 0 bases from V and 5 bases from J, leaving 7 bases between. The CDR3 runs to 14 residues. Germline V gives CDR1 SNHLY, CDR2 FYNNEI. Treatment specified: roughly 10-day PBMC culture with coronavirus spike peptide pools or control peptides (ViraFEST assay). PBMCs were cultured at some 2.1 million per well with approximately 9.8 IU/ml IL-2 and about 10 ug/ml peptide pools. The assay that was used to sequence DNA from cultured CD4+ T cells was the Oncomine TCR Beta short-read assay. TCRdb used MiXCR to reprocess the PCR reads, holding one entry per CDR3 protein. The sample shows about 12,000 distinct CDR3 sequences, approximately 60% of them seen only once. Only a few counts were recorded for this clonotype. Its matching antigen is unknown.

The rearrangement links TRBV2 to TRBJ2-2, with D hard to call. The specimen sequenced was CD4+ T cells from blood, cultured in vitro. The receptor comes from a human donor who had recovered from COVID-19. Here the CDR3 reads CASSEALPTGELFF. In DNA, the CDR3 is TGTGCCAGCAGTGAAGCACTGCCAACCGGGGAGCTGTTTTTT.